The clone carrying this TCR beta chain was observed many times. Its specificity is not known. The source of the sample is a study of regulatory T cells in long-lasting Graves disease. Study-wide points: Persistent disease showed a preference for TRBV28, TRBJ1-2 and TRBJ2-5.

Assembly of TCR beta libraries relied on iRepertoire HTBI primers together with Arm-PCR of CDR3 regions. In TCRdb, the multiplex PCR reads were re-called with MiXCR into one record per CDR3 protein. The sample has some 560,000 distinct CDR3 sequences, 15% to 20% seen once. V lost 5 bases and J 0 bases, leaving 14 bases between the germline ends. CDR1 is SEHNR, CDR2 FQNEAQ, per germline (reference sequence). The CDR3 runs to 15 residues. Specified time point: newly diagnosed GD, antithyroid drugs for less than 3 months. The TCR library was prepared using RNA isolated from PBMCs. A further study also used this sample, focusing on T cells in Graves' hyperthyroidism and ophthalmopathy. That paper adds: Graves' hyperthyroidism was deemed stable given no ophthalmopathy progression within 18 months. Investigators excluded patients with uncontrolled infection, other autoimmune disease, pregnancy or lactation. Ophthalmopathy could be told apart from stable hyperthyroidism with a 13 V-J model.

Sequencing was performed on peripheral blood mononuclear cells (PBMCs), taken at new diagnosis, from a patient treated with antithyroid drugs. This sequence was found in a woman aged 40 to 65 with Graves disease. This chain connects TRBV7-9 to TRBJ2-7, with a possible D match to TRBD1 (6 bases). The CDR3 loop is CASSVTGLSSYEQYF. CDR3 nucleotides: TGTGCCAGCAGCGTAACAGGGTTAAGCTCCTACGAGCAGTACTTC. The full variable domain, completed using reference TRBV7-9 and TRBJ2-7, is DTGVSQNPRHKITKRGQNVTFRCDPISEHNRLYWYRQTLGQGPEFLTYFQNEAQLEKSRLLSDRFSAERPKGSFSTLEIQRTEQGDSAMYLCASSVTGLSSYEQYFGPGTRLTVT.